These 27 T cell receptor beta chains were all obtained from the same sample, sequenced in a study of identical twins. TCRdb independently ran MiXCR on the 5' RACE reads; one entry per CDR3 protein. The sample yields hundreds of thousands of distinct CDR3 sequences, around 5.7% seen once. The sequenced sample was naive T cells sorted from blood. Receptors were obtained from a man between 18 and 29 years old in good health.

This clonotype was counted between two and nine times. The chain carries TRBV4-2 and TRBJ2-3; TRBD2 aligns across 9 bases. The CDR3 is 17 residues long. J lost 5 bases, V lost 1 base, and 10 bases had no gene match. From germline, CDR1 is LGHNA and CDR2 YNFKEQ. CDR3 in amino acids: CASSQVALAGTIDTQYF. In DNA form, the CDR3 reads TGTGCCAGCAGCCAAGTCGCTCTAGCGGGGACTATAGATACGCAGTATTTT.

V is TRBV30 and J is TRBJ2-7; the match to TRBD2 covers 11 bases. Germline assignment: CDR1 GTSNPN and CDR2 SVGIG (reference sequence). V shed 5 bases, J shed 0 bases, and the junction held 6 bases outside the gene matches. CDR3 length: 15 residues. The CDR3 DNA reads TGTGCCTGGGCTAGCGGGGGGCGCGGCTCCTACGAGCAGTACGTC. Residues: CAWASGGRGSYEQYV.

This clonotype has a count of ten or more. V is TRBV5-1 and J is TRBJ2-2, with D unresolved. The V gene lost 0 bases and the J gene lost 0 bases, with 6 bases spanning the gap. CDR1 SGHRS and CDR2 YFSETQ come from the germline V gene. The CDR3 is made up of 15 amino acids. The chain's CDR3 is CASSLAQANTGELFF. DNA of the CDR3: TGCGCCAGCAGCTTGGCCCAGGCGAACACCGGGGAGCTGTTTTTT.

This chain uses TRBV6-5 with TRBJ1-3, with a weak D call TRBD1 (5 bases). The V gene's germline CDR1 is MNHEY and CDR2 SVGAGI. V was clipped by 2 bases and J by 3 bases, with 17 bases between them. This CDR3 is built from 17 residues. CDR3 sequence: CASSYLWGEGFGNTIYF. CDR3 nucleotide sequence: TGTGCCAGCAGTTACCTGTGGGGCGAAGGTTTTGGAAACACCATATATTTT.

In this sample, this clonotype turned up a few times. The rearrangement uses TRBV18 and TRBJ2-7; D unclear. Trimming took off 3 bases at V and 0 bases at J, with 12 bases between the two ends. This CDR3 contains 15 residues. CDR1 and CDR2 from the germline V gene are KGHSH and LQKENI. The CDR3 DNA is TGTGCCAGCTCACCCGAGACTGGGAACTCCTACGAGCAGTACGTC. It translates to CASSPETGNSYEQYV.

The gene calls are TRBV30 and TRBJ2-1, with 7 nucleotides matching TRBD2. CDR3 length equals 14 residues. Germline V gene sequence: CDR1 GTSNPN, CDR2 SVGIG (reference sequence). V was pared by 4 bases and J by 0 bases, with 3 bases of the junction left unmatched. CDR3 protein: CAWNRGSSYNEQFF. CDR3 bases: TGTGCCTGGAATCGCGGGAGCTCCTACAATGAGCAGTTCTTC. The full variable domain, completed using reference TRBV30 and TRBJ2-1, is SQTIHQWPATLVQPVGSPLSLECTVEGTSNPNLYWYRQAAGRGLQLLFYSVGIGQISSEVPQNLSASRPQDRQFILSSKKLLLSDSGFYLCAWNRGSSYNEQFFGPGTRLTVL.

This chain connects TRBV20-1 to TRBJ2-5, with 9 bases fitting TRBD2. V dropped 0 bases and J dropped 5; count of bases not matched to a gene: 13. The CDR3 runs to 17 residues. Germline values: CDR1 DFQATT, CDR2 SNEGSKA (reference sequence). In DNA, the CDR3 is TGCAGTGCTAGAGATTCGGGCGGGAGGGCCTTTGGGGAGACCCAGTACTTC. As protein: CSARDSGGRAFGETQYF.

The chain uses TRBV5-1 and TRBJ2-5; 8 bases match TRBD2. Germline V lookup: CDR1 SGHRS, CDR2 YFSETQ. Trimming removed 4 bases from V and 5 bases from J; junction bases left unmatched: 7. The CDR3 runs 14 residues. The CDR3 region is CASSPTGLAETQYF. The CDR3 region has the DNA TGCGCCAGCAGCCCCACAGGACTAGCCGAGACCCAGTACTTC. Full variable domain (outside the CDR3, taken from reference TRBV5-1 and TRBJ2-5): KAGVTQTPRYLIKTRGQQVTLSCSPISGHRSVSWYQQTPGQGLQFLFEYFSETQRNKGNFPGRFSGRQFSNSRSEMNVSTLELGDSALYLCASSPTGLAETQYFGPGTRLLVL.

The chain uses TRBV18 and TRBJ2-1; 10 bases fit TRBD2. This CDR3 comprises 15 residues. The V and J ends lost 3 bases and 4 bases, in that order; junction bases with no gene match: 3. The V gene's germline CDR1 is KGHSH and CDR2 LQKENI. Here the CDR3 reads CASSPQREGYNEQFF. The CDR3 nucleotides read TGTGCCAGCTCACCCCAGCGGGAGGGTTACAATGAGCAGTTCTTC.

This clonotype was found a few times. This rearrangement joins TRBV5-1 to TRBJ1-2, with D uncertain. Germline lookup yields CDR1 SGHRS and CDR2 YFSETQ. The V end was cut by 1 base, the J end by 8 bases, with 15 bases between. The CDR3 contains 14 residues. The CDR3 DNA follows: TGCGCCAGCAGCTTGTTGCCTTCGAACTCAGGCTACACCTTC. Translated, it gives CASSLLPSNSGYTF.

The rearrangement joins TRBV28 to TRBJ1-3, with D uncertain. CDR1 is MDHEN, CDR2 SYDVKM, per germline. Deletions cut 5 bases from V and 7 bases from J, with 9 bases between. There are 12 residues in the CDR3. CDR3 residues: CASSAPGNTIYF. CDR3 in DNA: TGTGCCAGCAGTGCTCCGGGTAACACCATATATTTT.

This clonotype was seen many times. The rearrangement joins TRBV7-9 to TRBJ1-1; 9 positions agree with TRBD1. This CDR3 contains 14 residues. Germline values: CDR1 SEHNR, CDR2 FQNEAQ (reference sequence). J lost 3 bases, V lost 2 bases, and 1 base had no gene match. CDR3 in DNA: TGTGCCAGCAGCTTATGGACAGGGGACACTGAAGCTTTCTTT. This gives the protein CASSLWTGDTEAFF.

This clonotype turned up a few times. V usage is TRBV6-2 or TRBV6-3 and J usage is TRBJ2-7, with 10 bases aligning to TRBD2. With 6 bases clipped from V and 2 bases from J, the junction kept 4 bases outside the gene matches. This CDR3 is 14 amino acids long. The germline V gene has CDR1 MNHEY and CDR2 SVGEGT. CDR3 DNA: TGTGCCAGCAGGTATAGCGGGAGGACCTACGAGCAGTACTTC. This translates into CASRYSGRTYEQYF.

This clonotype appeared many times. V gene TRBV29-1 combines with J gene TRBJ1-1; D is unresolved. The V end lost 4 bases, the J end lost 7 bases, and 10 bases lay between the germline ends. Germline V gives CDR1 SQVTM, CDR2 ANQGSEA. CDR3 length: 11 amino acids. Here the CDR3 DNA reads TGCAGCGTTGGGGGTTTGCTTGAAGCTTTCTTT. Its translation: CSVGGLLEAFF.

This clonotype was picked up a small number of times. The chain carries TRBV10-3 and TRBJ2-3; D gene ambiguous. Trimming pared 0 bases from V and 4 bases from J, leaving 8 bases between. The germline V gene has CDR1 ENHRY and CDR2 SYGVKD. This CDR3 contains 14 residues. The CDR3 here is CAISESLMPDTQYF. The DNA of the CDR3 is TGTGCCATCAGTGAGTCTTTAATGCCAGATACGCAGTATTTT.

The chain joins TRBV11-3 to TRBJ2-1; 9 nucleotides match TRBD2. The CDR3 extends over 16 amino acids. CDR1 and CDR2 (germline): SGHNT, YENEEA. V trimming: 0 bases; J trimming: 7 bases; junction bases outside the gene matches: 7. This CDR3 is CASSLDLSGGPNEQFF. The CDR3 coding sequence is TGTGCCAGCAGCTTAGATCTCAGCGGGGGGCCTAATGAGCAGTTCTTC.

The table lists this clonotype with many counts. This chain links TRBV12-3 or TRBV12-4 with TRBJ1-5; no definite D call. V lost 6 bases to trimming and J lost 4 bases, with 16 bases between them. The CDR3 contains 15 residues. The CDR3: CASRLGSGSNQPQHF. CDR3 in DNA: TGTGCCAGCAGGCTTGGGTCGGGGTCGAATCAGCCCCAGCATTTT.

This clonotype has just a few counts. The chain links TRBV5-5 to TRBJ2-4, with no clear D. Germline CDR1 reads SGHKS; CDR2 reads YYEKEE (reference sequence). The CDR3 sequence is 13 residues long. V was clipped by 1 base and J by 0 bases, with 2 bases between them. In DNA, the CDR3 is TGTGCCAGCAGCTTGATAGCCAAAAACATTCAGTACTTC. Translated: CASSLIAKNIQYF.

In its sample, this clonotype was seen many times. This sequence joins TRBV27 and TRBJ2-1; a possible D gene is TRBD2 (6 bases). Per germline, CDR1 MNHEY and CDR2 SMNVEV (reference sequence). Trimming left V 8 bases short and J 4 bases short, with 18 bases between. This CDR3 is 15 amino acids long. CDR3: CASGGSGLSYNEQFF. CDR3 DNA sequence: TGTGCCAGCGGAGGATCGGGACTGAGTTACAATGAGCAGTTCTTC.

This clonotype was picked up a small number of times. The chain has TRBV29-1 and TRBJ2-6; perhaps D is TRBD1 or TRBD2 (5 bases each). The V gene lost 7 bases and the J gene lost 0 bases, with 10 bases spanning the gap. CDR3 length: 14 amino acids. From germline, CDR1 is SQVTM and CDR2 ANQGSEA. The CDR3 DNA reads TGCAGCGCGGGGCCAAGCTCTGGGGCCAACGTCCTGACTTTC. This sequence encodes CSAGPSSGANVLTF.

V and J are TRBV23-1 and TRBJ2-6; TRBD1 is a possible D gene (6 bases). TRBV23-1 is placed among ORFs of uncertain function. Deletions cut 4 bases from V and 0 bases from J, with 19 bases between. This CDR3 spans 19 amino acids. The CDR3 here is CASSPGDNLPSSGANVLTF. CDR3 sequence (DNA): TGCGCCAGCAGTCCTGGGGACAACCTGCCCTCCTCTGGGGCCAACGTCCTGACTTTC.

The rearrangement uses TRBV25-1 and TRBJ2-1; D gene unclear. The ends were cut back, 3 bases at V and 9 bases at J, with 12 bases in the middle. This CDR3 has 13 residues. Germline V gene data show CDR1 as MGHDK and CDR2 as SYGVNS. Here the CDR3 reads CASSDWAPTEQFF. CDR3 in DNA: TGTGCCAGCAGTGACTGGGCTCCTACTGAGCAGTTCTTC. Based on the CDR3 plus reference TRBV25-1 and TRBJ2-1, the full variable domain is EADIYQTPRYLVIGTGKKITLECSQTMGHDKMYWYQQDPGMELHLIHYSYGVNSTEKGDLSSESTVSRIRTEHFPLTLESARPSHTSQYLCASSDWAPTEQFFGPGTRLTVL.

This clonotype was detected ten times or more. The chain couples TRBV12-3 or TRBV12-4 to TRBJ1-4; D is perhaps TRBD1 (6 bases). CDR3 length: 14 amino acids. Trimming cost V 8 bases and J 7 bases, with 17 bases left between them. Here the CDR3 reads CASRARDITEKLFF. The CDR3 DNA reads as TGTGCCAGCCGGGCCCGGGACATTACTGAAAAACTGTTTTTT.

This clonotype was found many times. The chain recombines TRBV12-3 or TRBV12-4 with TRBJ1-1; D is uncertain. CDR3 size: 18 residues. The V and J ends lost 3 bases and 5 bases respectively, with 25 bases between them. The CDR3 DNA is TGTGCCAGCAGTTTTTTGATGCAGGAGGCGGTCGGGAGGACTGAAGCTTTCTTT. This encodes CASSFLMQEAVGRTEAFF.

There are many counts of this clonotype. The gene calls are TRBV27 and TRBJ2-3, with D perhaps matching TRBD1 (5 bases). The length of the CDR3 is 15 residues. The germline V and J ends were trimmed by 3 bases and 2 bases, with 12 bases remaining between them. Germline loops: CDR1 MNHEY, CDR2 SMNVEV (reference sequence). CDR3 amino acids: CASSFGAGFTDTQYF. In DNA, the CDR3 is TGTGCCAGCAGTTTTGGGGCAGGTTTCACAGATACGCAGTATTTT.

In its sample, this clonotype was seen many times. The chain has TRBV7-9 and TRBJ2-1, with 10 bases fitting TRBD2. The CDR3 has 13 residues. Per the germline V gene, CDR1 is SEHNR and CDR2 is FQNEAQ (reference sequence). After removal of 2 bases from V and 14 bases from J, the junction contained 6 bases not matched to a gene. The CDR3 here is CASSLIQREGEFF. The CDR3 DNA reads as TGTGCCAGCAGCTTAATCCAGCGGGAGGGGGAGTTCTTC.

This clonotype was seen more than once but under ten times. The V and J genes are TRBV4-1 and TRBJ2-7; TRBD2 agrees at 7 bases. The CDR3 contains 21 residues. Trimming removed 2 bases from V and 3 bases from J; junction bases left unmatched: 25. The germline gives CDR1 MGHRA, CDR2 YSYEKL. CDR3 sequence (DNA): TGCGCCAGCAGCCAAAAGGATGCGACGGGAGGACCCGTAGCAGCTCACTACGAGCAGTACTTC. Translated, it gives CASSQKDATGGPVAAHYEQYF.